This T cell receptor beta chain was captured in a study of blood T cell repertoires in COVID-19 (dated by TCRdb to the early 2020s). Some background on the complete study: Samples from collaborators originated in the United States, Italy and Spain and spanned both the acute and convalescent phases of COVID-19. The material from the prospective study consisted of cDNA or gDNA derived from T cells, B-cell-depleted T cells, or PBMCs. Where HLA class I and class II types were available, the types were taken from metadata supplied by the sample provider, not from assay-based typing. The dataset comprised deeply sampled blood TCRbeta repertoires from subjects exposed to, actively infected with, or recovered from COVID-19. The repertoires were released in a freely available public database intended as a resource for research on the immune response to SARS-CoV-2. Samples were obtained from the ongoing ImmuneRACE study (first 160 participants) and from some 1,200 subjects provided by 6 global collaborators. Sample metadata almost always included a de-identified subject ID, COVID-19 status, age in years and sex.

Of note for this clone: Its target antigen remains unknown. At one boundary the junction diverges from the germline segment, which might be a read error.

The immunoSEQ Assay, a bias-controlled multiplex PCR, was used to amplify TCRbeta CDR3 regions from genomic DNA. Per the authors' processing: The number of nucleated cells in each sample was estimated by amplification of reference gene primers within the assay. To quantify the absolute abundance of each unique TCRbeta CDR3 rearrangement, sequence reads were collapsed and filtered. For each sample, productive Simpson clonality was calculated as the square root of Simpson's diversity index across productive rearrangements. Sourced from immuneACCESS, this table was stored by TCRdb with only in-frame sequences that have V and J called. A share of the clones is absent; for the studies checked, an unresolved V gene accounts for under half, and the remainder has no known explanation. V and J calls and clone size are given by that table; D and trimming were obtained from the DNA. The table for this sample lists under 110,000 clones; around 80% of them were counted only once. The top ten clonotypes cover 6.2% of the sample.

CDR1 SSHAT and CDR2 FNYEAQ were looked up in the germline V gene (reference sequence). Including the terminal cysteine and phenylalanine, the CDR3 comprises 15 residues. Only the CDR3 DNA stays, 45 bases, in frame from base 1. Paper-wide results and their limitations: How much clinical and demographic metadata was included differed by source and by participant, and the metadata was provided uncurated.

One collaborating source in Seattle enrolled patients while the patients were actively infected and followed the patients over time throughout the course of disease. The collaborating institutions used their own protocols to collect whole blood in K2EDTA tubes. Collaborator samples were shipped for TCRbeta analysis as frozen whole blood, isolated PBMCs, or DNA extracted from either sample type. This sequence was found in an elderly man with COVID-19, enrolled during active disease. The sequencing sample was made of peripheral blood. The sequence links TRBV7-7 to TRBJ2-1, with 13 bases in between that match TRBD2. CDR3 protein: CASSIGLAGAAEQFF. The DNA reads TGTGCTAGCAGTATCGGACTAGCGGGAGCGGCTGAGCAGTTCTTC.